The 30 T cell receptor beta chains presented below share a single source sample, sequenced in a study of neurological immune-mediated disorders. TCRdb re-called the 5' RACE reads with MiXCR, one entry per CDR3 protein. The table has some 50,000 distinct CDR3 sequences, approximately 14% seen once. This sample's time point: longitudinal time-point 2. The sample was PBMCs. The source of these receptors is a male donor with HTLV-1-associated myelopathy (HAM/TSP).

The rearrangement uses TRBV6-6 and TRBJ2-1; a weak D match, TRBD1 (6 bases). Germline V gene lookup returns CDR1 MNHNY and CDR2 SVGAGI (reference sequence). Trimming left V 0 bases short and J 8 bases short, with 23 bases between. The CDR3 runs 18 residues. CDR3 bases: TGTGCCAGCAGTTACTCATCCGATCGGGTCGGGGACATGGATGAGCAGTTCTTC. Amino acid sequence: CASSYSSDRVGDMDEQFF.

This clonotype was recorded many times. This chain joins TRBV20-1 and TRBJ2-7, with 7 bases lining up with TRBD1. The trim removed 6 bases at V and 3 bases at J, leaving 11 bases unmatched. The CDR3 runs to 14 residues. Per germline, CDR1 DFQATT and CDR2 SNEGSKA (reference sequence). CDR3 bases: TGCAGTGCCTGGTCGGGGACAGAGAACTACGAGCAGTACTTC. This translates into CSAWSGTENYEQYF.

This chain uses TRBV4-3 with TRBJ2-2; D not certain. V lost 1 base and J lost 0, with 6 bases in between. CDR1 LGHNA and CDR2 YSLEER come from the germline V gene. This CDR3 has 15 residues. CDR3 amino acids: CASSQVPANTGELFF. For the CDR3, the DNA is TGCGCCAGCAGCCAAGTACCTGCGAACACCGGGGAGCTGTTTTTT.

This clonotype counts as medium-sized. The V gene is TRBV20-1, the J gene TRBJ1-1, with unresolved D. CDR3 length: 12 amino acids. From germline, CDR1 is DFQATT and CDR2 SNEGSKA (reference sequence). The chain's CDR3 is CRGGSGDTEAFF. The CDR3 nucleotides are TGCAGGGGCGGGTCCGGGGACACTGAAGCTTTCTTT.

This clonotype has at least ten counts. This rearrangement joins TRBV20-1 to TRBJ2-1; 7 positions match TRBD2. Losses at the gene ends were 3 bases for V and 4 bases for J; bases not matched to a gene: 3. The CDR3 runs to 13 residues. Germline values: CDR1 DFQATT, CDR2 SNEGSKA (reference sequence). CDR3 loop: CSARSGAYNEQFF. The DNA of the CDR3 is TGCAGTGCTAGGAGCGGGGCATACAATGAGCAGTTCTTC.

This clonotype showed up just once. The chain links TRBV19 to TRBJ2-2; D remains unclear. The CDR3 runs to 16 residues. Germline CDR1 reads LNHDA; CDR2 reads SQIVND (reference sequence). Trimming shortened V by 3 bases and J by 0 bases, and 11 bases separated the two germline ends. CDR3 in amino acids: CASSMIAAANTGELFF. The CDR3 nucleotides are TGTGCCAGTAGTATGATCGCCGCGGCGAACACCGGGGAGCTGTTTTTT.

The table lists this clonotype with many counts. The gene calls are TRBV6-5 and TRBJ2-5; D unresolved. Germline CDR1 MNHEY, CDR2 SVGAGI. V was shortened by 0 bases and J by 1 base, with 6 bases between the two germline ends. The CDR3 loop spans 14 amino acids. CDR3 in DNA: TGTGCCAGCAGTTACTCGCTCCCCCAAGAGACCCAGTACTTC. Its protein product is CASSYSLPQETQYF.

This clonotype has a count of ten or more. The V and J genes are TRBV5-1 and TRBJ1-6; possibly TRBD1 for D (5 bases). The CDR3 runs to 15 residues. V shed 6 bases and J shed 10 bases, with 20 bases lying between them. Germline lookup yields CDR1 SGHRS and CDR2 YFSETQ. CDR3 sequence: CASTRSGDPGSPLHF. CDR3 sequence (DNA): TGCGCCAGCACACGGAGCGGGGACCCGGGATCACCCCTCCACTTT.

This clonotype was detected ten times or more. The rearrangement uses TRBV5-1 and TRBJ2-3; D is unclear. Germline CDR1 is SGHRS and CDR2 is YFSETQ. CDR3 length equals 17 residues. The V end was cut by 4 bases, the J end by 3 bases, with 21 bases between. CDR3 sequence reads: CASSDQPFAASTDTQYF. CDR3 in DNA: TGCGCCAGCAGCGACCAACCCTTCGCAGCAAGTACAGATACGCAGTATTTT.

In its sample, this clonotype ranks as medium-sized (0.01 to 0.1%). The chain carries TRBV4-3 and TRBJ1-1; TRBD1 might be the D (5 bases). From germline, CDR1 is LGHNA and CDR2 YSLEER. V was shortened by 5 bases and J by 11 bases, with 18 bases between the two germline ends. This CDR3 comprises 13 residues. Here the CDR3 DNA reads TGCGCCAGCAGCGCGGGACTCTTAGAGGGGGCTTTCTTT. This translates into CASSAGLLEGAFF.

This clonotype was counted at least ten times. The chain couples TRBV28 to TRBJ2-7, with D possibly being TRBD2 (6 bases). The CDR3 totals 11 residues. Trimming removed 5 bases from V and 4 bases from J, with 6 bases in between. The germline CDR1 and CDR2 sequences are MDHEN and SYDVKM. The CDR3 DNA sequence: TGTGCCAGCAGTCGGGGGTACGAGCAGTACTTC. Its protein is CASSRGYEQYF.

This clonotype was seen many times. This chain uses TRBV11-1 with TRBJ1-2; no clear D. The CDR3 extends over 12 amino acids. From germline, CDR1 is SGHAT and CDR2 FQDESV (reference sequence). V was shortened by 5 bases and J by 3 bases, with 7 bases between the two germline ends. The CDR3 reads CASSPSHYGYTF. In DNA, the CDR3 is TGTGCCAGCAGCCCGTCCCACTATGGCTACACCTTC.

This clonotype was detected ten times or more. J is TRBJ1-1 and V is TRBV6-2 or TRBV6-3; D call uncertain. Trimming cost V 7 bases and J 0 bases, with 18 bases left between them. The CDR3 runs 16 residues. Germline V lookup: CDR1 MNHEY, CDR2 SVGEGT. CDR3 DNA: TGTGCCAGCAACAACTTCCGACGGAACATGAACACTGAAGCTTTCTTT. The encoded protein is CASNNFRRNMNTEAFF.

This clonotype was seen at least ten times. CDR3 DNA sequence: TGTGCCAGCAGCTCCCCAGGGTTCCAGCCCCAGCATTTT. Protein product: CASSSPGFQPQHF. The chain couples TRBV7-2 to TRBJ1-5; perhaps TRBD1 as D (5 bases). Germline V gives CDR1 SGHTA, CDR2 FQGNSA. CDR3 length: 13 residues. The V and J ends lost 4 bases and 7 bases respectively, with 11 bases between them.

This clonotype was detected many times. This chain uses TRBV2 with TRBJ2-2; no firm D call. Trimming took off 5 bases at V and 6 bases at J, with 4 bases between the two ends. Germline V gives CDR1 SNHLY, CDR2 FYNNEI. This CDR3 is 11 amino acids long. In nucleotides, the CDR3 is TGTGCCAGCAGTATCGCCGGGGAGCTGTTTTTT. Protein: CASSIAGELFF. The complete variable domain, with remaining parts taken from reference TRBV2 and TRBJ2-2, reads EPEVTQTPSHQVTQMGQEVILRCVPISNHLYFYWYRQILGQKVEFLVSFYNNEISEKSEIFDDQFSVERPDGSNFTLKIRSTKLEDSAMYFCASSIAGELFFGEGSRLTVL.

This chain links TRBV6-5 with TRBJ1-1; D may be TRBD1 (6 bases). CDR3 length: 13 amino acids. CDR1 and CDR2 from the germline V gene are MNHEY and SVGAGI. Trimming stripped 6 bases from V and 3 bases from J, with 11 bases between. This chain's CDR3 is CASSLDRHTEAFF. CDR3 nucleotide sequence: TGTGCCAGCAGCCTGGACAGACACACTGAAGCTTTCTTT.

This clonotype was observed at least ten times. The V and J genes are TRBV4-3 and TRBJ2-3; D call uncertain. Per the germline V gene, CDR1 is LGHNA and CDR2 is YSLEER. This CDR3 is 14 amino acids long. V was clipped by 2 bases and J by 6 bases, with 12 bases between them. The CDR3 nucleotides are TGCGCCAGCAGCCAATTACGCTCGTCGGATACGCAGTATTTT. Amino acid sequence: CASSQLRSSDTQYF.

The table lists this clonotype with many counts. This chain joins TRBV5-1 and TRBJ2-2, with 10 bases identical to TRBD1. The J segment lost 5 bases and the V segment lost 4 bases, leaving 5 bases of the junction unmatched. The CDR3 covers 15 residues. The V gene's germline CDR1 is SGHRS and CDR2 YFSETQ. CDR3 residues: CASSAGQGGTGELFF. The CDR3 DNA reads as TGCGCCAGCAGCGCTGGACAGGGGGGAACCGGGGAGCTGTTTTTT.

This clonotype was seen at least ten times. V gene TRBV27 combines with J gene TRBJ2-1; TRBD2 matches at 7 bases. Trimming removed 3 bases from V and 4 bases from J; junction bases left unmatched: 9. The germline gives CDR1 MNHEY, CDR2 SMNVEV (reference sequence). This CDR3 has 16 amino acids. In nucleotides, the CDR3 is TGTGCCAGCAGTTTCTCTGGGGGGGTAGCGTACAATGAGCAGTTCTTC. This sequence encodes CASSFSGGVAYNEQFF.

This clonotype was seen repeatedly, ten times or more. The chain carries TRBV20-1 and TRBJ2-3; D possibly corresponds to TRBD2 (5 bases). The V end was cut by 6 bases, the J end by 4 bases, with 20 bases between. This CDR3 spans 15 amino acids. Germline CDR1 DFQATT, CDR2 SNEGSKA (reference sequence). The CDR3, as DNA: TGCAGTGCCCCAGAGTGGCGTACTAGGCCAGATACGCAGTATTTT. Its protein product is CSAPEWRTRPDTQYF.

This clonotype was counted at least ten times. The V call is TRBV7-9, the J call TRBJ2-3; 8 bases are shared with TRBD2. CDR1 SEHNR and CDR2 FQNEAQ come from the germline V gene (reference sequence). V trimming: 6 bases; J trimming: 2 bases; junction bases outside the gene matches: 4. The CDR3 sequence is 14 residues long. Written as DNA, the CDR3 is TGTGCCAGCAGACGGGGGGGCCTCACAGATACGCAGTATTTT. This codes for CASRRGGLTDTQYF.

Ten or more counts support this clonotype. The V call is TRBV20-1, the J call TRBJ1-1; 8 positions agree with TRBD1. The germline V gene encodes CDR1 DFQATT and CDR2 SNEGSKA (reference sequence). The CDR3 length is 14 residues. The junction had 6 bases not matched to a gene; V was cut back by 1 base and J by 5 bases. The CDR3 spells CSARGAGGMTEAFF. Written as DNA, the CDR3 is TGCAGTGCTAGAGGGGCAGGGGGCATGACTGAAGCTTTCTTT.

In this sample, this clonotype turned up many times. The chain is built from TRBV5-5 and TRBJ2-1; D remains ambiguous. V lost 4 bases, J lost 10 bases, and 15 bases lay in between. Germline-derived CDR1 and CDR2 are SGHKS and YYEKEE (reference sequence). CDR3 size: 13 residues. CDR3 in DNA: TGTGCCAGCAGCCCGGCTGGTGGGTGGGAGCAGTTCTTC. Translating it yields CASSPAGGWEQFF.

On this clonotype itself: A read error may be the cause here, since a much bigger clone is one base away. This chain connects TRBV11-2 to TRBJ2-5; D is possibly TRBD1 (6 bases). This CDR3 has 15 amino acids. The germline CDR1 and CDR2 sequences are SGHAT and FQNNGV. The chain's CDR3 is CASSLFGGLHETQHF. CDR3 nucleotide sequence: TGTGCCAGCAGCTTATTTGGGGGCCTCCACGAGACCCAGCACTTC.

V and J are TRBV10-3 and TRBJ2-5; D is ambiguous. Looked up from germline, CDR1 is ENHRY and CDR2 is SYGVKD. CDR3 size: 14 residues. The V end lost 2 bases, the J end lost 4 bases, and 11 bases lay between the germline ends. The CDR3 DNA reads as TGTGCCATCAGTGAGACCACCTACACAGAGACCCAGTACTTC. Translation gives CAISETTYTETQYF.

The table lists this clonotype with many counts. The chain combines TRBV5-1 with TRBJ2-5; D tentatively reads TRBD1 or TRBD2 (6 bases each). V lost 0 bases, J lost 4 bases, and 10 bases lay in between. Germline loops: CDR1 SGHRS, CDR2 YFSETQ. The CDR3 is 14 residues long. The CDR3 is CASSLAGAPETQYF. CDR3 nucleotide sequence: TGCGCCAGCAGCTTGGCGGGGGCCCCAGAGACCCAGTACTTC.

This clonotype was recorded at least ten times. The V and J genes are TRBV12-3 or TRBV12-4 and TRBJ2-7, with D unresolved. CDR3 length equals 12 residues. The V and J ends lost 4 bases and 7 bases respectively, with 11 bases between them. The CDR3 loop reads CASSSFRREQYF. CDR3 coding DNA: TGTGCCAGCAGTTCCTTCCGCAGGGAGCAGTACTTC.

This clonotype was detected many times. The chain recombines TRBV20-1 with TRBJ1-2; D call uncertain. The CDR3 is 15 residues long. The germline CDR1 and CDR2 sequences are DFQATT and SNEGSKA (reference sequence). The V gene lost 3 bases and the J gene lost 0 bases, with 14 bases spanning the gap. The CDR3 protein is CSASDGVLANYGYTF. The CDR3 DNA follows: TGCAGTGCTAGTGATGGGGTCTTAGCTAACTATGGCTACACCTTC.

This clonotype came up many times. V gene TRBV6-2 or TRBV6-3 combines with J gene TRBJ1-2; D is possibly TRBD1 (5 bases). In germline, CDR1 is MNHEY, CDR2 SVGEGT. This CDR3 contains 16 residues. V shed 3 bases and J shed 0 bases, with 14 bases lying between them. For the CDR3, the DNA is TGTGCCAGCAGTTATGGTCGGGGACCTGCTAACTATGGCTACACCTTC. It specifies CASSYGRGPANYGYTF.

In its sample, this clonotype was seen many times. The chain recombines TRBV5-1 with TRBJ2-5; D unclear. Germline V gives CDR1 SGHRS, CDR2 YFSETQ. Between the trimmed V and J ends, which lost 0 bases and 3 bases, there was a span of 6 bases. There are 13 residues in the CDR3. The CDR3 is CASSLGVEETQYF. Written as DNA, the CDR3 is TGCGCCAGCAGCTTGGGAGTTGAAGAGACCCAGTACTTC. Supplemented by reference TRBV5-1 and TRBJ2-5, the full variable domain reads KAGVTQTPRYLIKTRGQQVTLSCSPISGHRSVSWYQQTPGQGLQFLFEYFSETQRNKGNFPGRFSGRQFSNSRSEMNVSTLELGDSALYLCASSLGVEETQYFGPGTRLLVL.